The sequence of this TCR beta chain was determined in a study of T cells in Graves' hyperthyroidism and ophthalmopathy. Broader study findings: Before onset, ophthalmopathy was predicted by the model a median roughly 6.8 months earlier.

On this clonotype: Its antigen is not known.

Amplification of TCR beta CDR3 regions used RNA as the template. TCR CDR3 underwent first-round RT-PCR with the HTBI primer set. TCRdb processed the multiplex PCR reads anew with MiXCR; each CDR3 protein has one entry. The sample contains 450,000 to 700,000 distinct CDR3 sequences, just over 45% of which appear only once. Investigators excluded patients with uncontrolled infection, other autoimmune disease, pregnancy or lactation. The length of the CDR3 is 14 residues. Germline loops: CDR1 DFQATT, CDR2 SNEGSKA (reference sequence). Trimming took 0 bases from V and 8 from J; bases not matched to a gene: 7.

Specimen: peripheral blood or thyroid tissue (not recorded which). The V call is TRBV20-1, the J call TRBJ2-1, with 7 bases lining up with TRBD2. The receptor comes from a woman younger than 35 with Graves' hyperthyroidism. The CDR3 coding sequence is TGCAGTGCTAGAGAGGACGCGGGAGATGATGAGCAGTTCTTC. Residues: CSAREDAGDDEQFF.